Below, 10 T cell receptor beta chains from the same sample are listed, as sequenced in a study of blood T cell repertoires in COVID-19. The protocol was immunoSEQ multiplex PCR, while the TCRdb copy is restricted to in-frame clones and leaves out a portion. The table includes around 320,000 clones, around 91% detected once. The sample comprised PBMCs or T cells enriched from blood (not recorded which). The source is a woman aged 18-29 years with acute COVID-19.

CDR3: CASSSALTRRGTYEQYF. CDR3 coding DNA: TGTGCCAGCAGTTCCGCCCTGACGCGAAGAGGCACCTACGAGCAGTACTTC. V is TRBV28 and J is TRBJ2-7; D uncertain. V lost 4 bases, J lost 2 bases, and 21 bases lay in between. Germline V gene sequence: CDR1 MDHEN, CDR2 SYDVKM. CDR3 length: 17 amino acids.

This chain's CDR3 is CASSPAGTANEKLFF. DNA of the CDR3: TGTGCCAGCAGCCCGGCCGGGACAGCAAATGAAAAACTGTTTTTT. The rearrangement uses TRBV9 and TRBJ1-4, with 7 bases aligning to TRBD1. The germline CDR1 and CDR2 sequences are SGDLS and YYNGEE. The J segment lost 5 bases and the V segment lost 4 bases, leaving 8 bases of the junction unmatched. CDR3 length equals 15 residues.

The CDR3 protein is CASSVENPRALTEAFF. CDR3 DNA sequence: TGTGCCAGCAGCGTAGAAAACCCCAGGGCCTTAACTGAAGCTTTCTTT. The gene calls are TRBV9 and TRBJ1-1; the D gene is possibly TRBD1 (5 bases). The CDR3 length is 16 residues. The germline V gene has CDR1 SGDLS and CDR2 YYNGEE. V lost 0 bases to trimming and J lost 5 bases, with 17 bases between them. The full variable domain, rest sourced from reference TRBV9 and TRBJ1-1, is DSGVTQTPKHLITATGQRVTLRCSPRSGDLSVYWYQQSLDQGLQFLIQYYNGEERAKGNILERFSAQQFPDLHSELNLSSLELGDSALYFCASSVENPRALTEAFFGQGTRLTVV.

This chain links TRBV11-2 with TRBJ2-1; 10 bases match TRBD2. Germline assignment: CDR1 SGHAT and CDR2 FQNNGV. The CDR3 sequence is 18 residues long. Unmatched junction bases numbered 11, after V lost 0 bases and J lost 6 bases. This CDR3 is CASSLDLSGRFISNEQFF. CDR3 nucleotides: TGTGCCAGCAGCTTAGATCTTAGCGGGAGGTTTATTAGCAATGAGCAGTTCTTC.

J is TRBJ2-3 and V is TRBV6-2 or TRBV6-3; 7 nucleotides line up with TRBD2. CDR3 length: 17 amino acids. Trimming at V came to 2 bases and at J to 3 bases, leaving 11 bases not matched to a gene. Germline loops: CDR1 MNHEY, CDR2 SVGEGT. The CDR3 DNA sequence: TGTGCCAGCAGTTACCCCGGGAGGAGCAAGGTAACAGATACGCAGTATTTT. This encodes CASSYPGRSKVTDTQYF.

The CDR3 sequence: CASSRGTSTNEQFF. The CDR3 coding sequence is TGTGCCAGCAGCCGCGGGACTAGCACCAATGAGCAGTTCTTC. The chain has TRBV11-2 and TRBJ2-1; 9 positions agree with TRBD2. The J segment lost 6 bases and the V segment lost 5 bases, leaving 5 bases of the junction unmatched. Germline CDR1 reads SGHAT; CDR2 reads FQNNGV. This CDR3 spans 14 amino acids.

The chain employs TRBV28 and TRBJ1-5; 8 bases fit TRBD1. CDR3 length: 15 residues. Germline trimming cut 6 bases from V and 4 bases from J; bases unmatched to any gene: 8. Germline CDR1 reads MDHEN; CDR2 reads SYDVKM. For the CDR3, the DNA is TGTGCCAGCAGATATCTGGACAGGGAAAATCAGCCCCAGCATTTT. Translated, it gives CASRYLDRENQPQHF. Filled out from reference TRBV28 and TRBJ1-5, the complete variable domain reads DVKVTQSSRYLVKRTGEKVFLECVQDMDHENMFWYRQDPGLGLRLIYFSYDVKMKEKGDIPEGYSVSREKKERFSLILESASTNQTSMYLCASRYLDRENQPQHFGDGTRLSIL.

The count of this clone is one. The chain combines TRBV16 with TRBJ2-1, with 13 bases lining up with TRBD2. The CDR3 has 16 residues. Germline-derived CDR1 and CDR2 are KGHSY and FQNENV. V lost 4 bases and J lost 5; bases outside the gene matches: 5. Here the CDR3 reads CASSPTGTSGNNEQFF. In nucleotides, the CDR3 is TGTGCCAGCAGCCCAACCGGGACTAGCGGGAACAATGAGCAGTTCTTC. The variable domain in full, completed from reference TRBV16 and TRBJ2-1, reads GEEVAQTPKHLVRGEGQKAKLYCAPIKGHSYVFWYQQVLKNEFKFLISFQNENVFDETGMPKERFSAKCLPNSPCSLEIQATKLEDSAVYFCASSPTGTSGNNEQFFGPGTRLTVL.

This chain uses TRBV11-3 with TRBJ1-1, with 7 bases fitting TRBD1. After removal of 4 bases from V and 1 base from J, the junction contained 12 bases not matched to a gene. The V gene's germline CDR1 is SGHNT and CDR2 YENEEA. The CDR3 runs to 17 residues. The CDR3 DNA follows: TGTGCCAGCAGCTCCCAGGGAAGGGGGACAGAGAACACTGAAGCTTTCTTT. It translates to CASSSQGRGTENTEAFF. Using reference TRBV11-3 and TRBJ1-1 for the parts outside the CDR3, the full variable domain is EAGVVQSPRYKIIEKKQPVAFWCNPISGHNTLYWYLQNLGQGPELLIRYENEEAVDDSQLPKDRFSAERLKGVDSTLKIQPAELGDSAVYLCASSSQGRGTENTEAFFGQGTRLTVV.

This clone was seen more than once but under ten times. The chain uses TRBV12-3 or TRBV12-4 and TRBJ1-2, with 8 positions matching TRBD1. The CDR3 has 13 amino acids. V gave up 6 bases and J gave up 5 bases; unmatched junction bases: 5. The CDR3 nucleotides read TGTGCCAGCAGACTGGGACAGGAGTATGGCTACACCTTC. It is translated as CASRLGQEYGYTF.